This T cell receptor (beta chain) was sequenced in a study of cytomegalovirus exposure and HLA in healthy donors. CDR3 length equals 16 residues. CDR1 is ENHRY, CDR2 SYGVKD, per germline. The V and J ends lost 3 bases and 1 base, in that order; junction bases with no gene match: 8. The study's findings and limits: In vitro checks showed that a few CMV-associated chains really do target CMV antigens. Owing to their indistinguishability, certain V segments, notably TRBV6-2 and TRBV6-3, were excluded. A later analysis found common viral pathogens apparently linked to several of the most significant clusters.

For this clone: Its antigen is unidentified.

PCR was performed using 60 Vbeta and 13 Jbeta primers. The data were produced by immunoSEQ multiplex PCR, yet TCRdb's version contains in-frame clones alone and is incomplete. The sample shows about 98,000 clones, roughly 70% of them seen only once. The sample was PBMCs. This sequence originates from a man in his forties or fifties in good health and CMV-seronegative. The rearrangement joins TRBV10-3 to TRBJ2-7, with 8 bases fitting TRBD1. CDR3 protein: CAISEGQGASSYEQYF. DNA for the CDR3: TGTGCCATCAGTGAAGGCCAGGGGGCGTCGTCCTACGAGCAGTACTTC.